These 17 T cell receptor beta chains share one sample of origin, sequenced in a study of cytomegalovirus exposure and HLA in healthy donors. The PCR made use of 60 Vbeta and 13 Jbeta primers. The table came from immunoSEQ multiplex PCR; TCRdb's copy has only in-frame clones and leaves some out. The profile shows approximately 76,000 clones, roughly 85% of them singletons. What was sequenced was PBMCs. Receptor source: a man in his thirties or forties in good health and CMV-seronegative.

This chain connects TRBV7-6 to TRBJ2-7, with 7 bases identical to TRBD2. CDR3 length: 17 amino acids. Germline lookup yields CDR1 SGHVS and CDR2 FNYEAQ. V trimming: 0 bases; J trimming: 2 bases; junction bases outside the gene matches: 10. CDR3 DNA: TGTGCCAGCAGCTTAGCTGGAGGGCCTAGCGGAGCCTACGAGCAGTACTTC. Protein sequence: CASSLAGGPSGAYEQYF. Filled out from reference TRBV7-6 and TRBJ2-7, the complete variable domain reads GAGVSQSPRYKVTKRGQDVALRCDPISGHVSLYWYRQALGQGPEFLTYFNYEAQQDKSGLPNDRFSAERPEGSISTLTIQRTEQRDSAMYRCASSLAGGPSGAYEQYFGPGTRLTVT.

This chain connects TRBV10-2 to TRBJ2-5; perhaps TRBD2 as D (6 bases). Per the germline V gene, CDR1 is WSHSY and CDR2 is SAAADI. V was shortened by 1 base and J by 3 bases, with 12 bases between the two germline ends. CDR3 size: 15 residues. This CDR3 is CASSEYGSWKETQYF. The CDR3 nucleotides are TGCGCCAGCAGTGAGTACGGGAGTTGGAAAGAGACCCAGTACTTC.

This clone was found once. The chain recombines TRBV9 with TRBJ1-5; D uncertain. The CDR3 is made up of 14 amino acids. Trimming took 0 bases from V and 2 from J, leaving 6 bases between them. Germline CDR1 reads SGDLS; CDR2 reads YYNGEE. CDR3 nucleotide sequence: TGTGCCAGCAGCGTAGGGGCCGGCAATCAGCCCCAGCATTTT. Translating gives CASSVGAGNQPQHF.

V and J are TRBV5-1 and TRBJ1-6; 8 positions match TRBD1. The V and J ends lost 1 base and 10 bases, in that order; junction bases with no gene match: 4. The CDR3 sequence is 14 residues long. Germline loops: CDR1 SGHRS, CDR2 YFSETQ. The CDR3 reads CASSLQGAASPLHF. DNA of the CDR3: TGCGCCAGCAGCTTGCAGGGGGCGGCATCACCCCTCCACTTT.

The chain combines TRBV6-5 with TRBJ2-4; 9 bases map to TRBD1. V lost 4 bases to trimming and J lost 0 bases; unmatched junction nucleotides: 1. Germline CDR1 reads MNHEY; CDR2 reads SVGAGI. The CDR3 spans 15 residues. CDR3 nucleotides: TGTGCCAGCAGTTCGGGACAGGGAGCCAAAAACATTCAGTACTTC. This codes for CASSSGQGAKNIQYF.

The rearrangement links TRBV6-1 to TRBJ2-7; 8 nucleotides line up with TRBD2. CDR3 size: 14 residues. The germline V gene has CDR1 MNHNS and CDR2 SASEGT. The V segment lost 1 base and the J segment 6 bases; nucleotides outside the gene matches: 5. CDR3 protein: CASSEGGLAGEQYF. The CDR3 region has the DNA TGTGCCAGCAGTGAAGGTGGACTAGCCGGCGAGCAGTACTTC.

Worth noting for this clone: Other nucleotide sequences from this sample produce the same CDR3. The chain links TRBV10-3 to TRBJ2-7, with 8 bases fitting TRBD2. CDR3 length: 15 residues. Trimming removed 3 bases from V and 2 bases from J; junction bases left unmatched: 6. Per the germline V gene, CDR1 is ENHRY and CDR2 is SYGVKD. CDR3 in amino acids: CAISEPSGGAYEQYF. Written as DNA, the CDR3 is TGTGCCATCAGTGAACCGAGCGGGGGCGCCTACGAGCAGTACTTC.

The V gene is TRBV27, the J gene TRBJ1-5, with TRBD1 identical over 8 bases. CDR1 MNHEY and CDR2 SMNVEV come from the germline V gene (reference sequence). The CDR3 has 14 residues. J lost 7 bases, V lost 6 bases, and 8 bases had no gene match. CDR3 residues: CASRSLQGGQPQHF. The DNA for the CDR3 is TGTGCCAGCAGATCCCTACAGGGGGGACAGCCCCAGCATTTT.

The rearrangement uses TRBV10-3 and TRBJ1-5; maybe TRBD1 (6 bases). V lost 4 bases, J lost 3 bases, and 10 bases lay in between. CDR3 length equals 14 residues. Looked up from germline, CDR1 is ENHRY and CDR2 is SYGVKD. CDR3 amino acids: CAISVDRNNQPQHF. The CDR3 bases are TGTGCCATCAGTGTGGACAGAAACAATCAGCCCCAGCATTTT.

In DNA form, the CDR3 reads TGCGCCAGCAGCCAAGATCTGTGGAGCTCCTACAATGAGCAGTTCTTC. This translates into CASSQDLWSSYNEQFF. The chain links TRBV4-3 to TRBJ2-1; D not resolved. This CDR3 region has 16 residues. From germline, CDR1 is LGHNA and CDR2 YSLEER. Trimming stripped 0 bases from V and 0 bases from J, with 9 bases between.

The chain employs TRBV21-1 and TRBJ1-5; the table's D gene call, TRBD1, was not cross checked with the DNA. TRBV21-1 is an annotated pseudogene. CDR3 length: 18 amino acids. CDR3 DNA sequence: TGTGCCAGCAGCGTAGAGGCCTACAGGGGGCTCGACAATCAGCCCCAGCATTTT. Translating gives CASSVEAYRGLDNQPQHF.

In this sample, this clone turned up a few times. The CDR3 sequence is CAISDSLASGANVLTF. DNA of the CDR3: TGTGCCATCAGTGATTCTTTGGCCTCAGGGGCCAACGTCCTGACTTTC. The chain combines TRBV10-3 with TRBJ2-6; no clear D. The CDR3 loop spans 16 amino acids. Trimming removed 3 bases at V and 4 bases at J, with 13 bases between. CDR1 and CDR2 (germline): ENHRY, SYGVKD.

V usage is TRBV5-4 and J usage is TRBJ1-6, with no clear D. Germline CDR1 reads SGHNT; CDR2 reads YYREEE (reference sequence). The CDR3 length is 14 residues. The germline V and J ends were trimmed by 4 bases and 5 bases, with 10 bases remaining between them. The chain's CDR3 is CASSQVGHNSPLHF. CDR3 DNA sequence: TGTGCCAGCAGCCAGGTGGGCCATAATTCACCCCTCCACTTT. Full variable domain (rest looked up from reference TRBV5-4 and TRBJ1-6): ETGVTQSPTHLIKTRGQQVTLRCSSQSGHNTVSWYQQALGQGPQFIFQYYREEENGRGNFPPRFSGLQFPNYSSELNVNALELDDSALYLCASSQVGHNSPLHFGNGTRLTVT.

As regards this clone: The germline gene is not matched at one end of the junction; a read error may be the cause. The chain employs TRBV7-7 and TRBJ2-3; D is unclear. The CDR3 is 14 amino acids. The germline V gene has CDR1 SSHAT and CDR2 FNYEAQ (reference sequence). CDR3 amino acids: CASSFSYSTDTQYF. In DNA form, the CDR3 reads TGTGCTAGCAGCTTTAGTTATAGTACAGATACGCAGTATTTT.

Concerning this clone itself: The same CDR3 is also encoded by other DNA sequences in this sample. This chain joins TRBV29-1 and TRBJ1-1; the match to TRBD1 covers 7 bases. CDR1 is SQVTM, CDR2 ANQGSEA, per germline. The V segment lost 4 bases and the J segment 5 bases; nucleotides outside the gene matches: 1. The CDR3 sequence is 11 residues long. CDR3 DNA sequence: TGCAGCGTTGGACAGGGAACTGAAGCTTTCTTT. It translates to CSVGQGTEAFF.

The chain carries TRBV12-5 and TRBJ1-1; D gene unclear. Looked up from germline, CDR1 is LGHNT and CDR2 is FRNRAP. V gave up 6 bases and J gave up 8 bases, with 13 bases separating them. The CDR3 is made up of 12 amino acids. DNA of the CDR3: TGTGCTAGTGGATTTTTGGGAGGAGAAGCTTTCTTT. It translates to CASGFLGGEAFF.

The rearrangement joins TRBV27 to TRBJ2-7, with TRBD1 matching over 10 bases. CDR3 length: 15 amino acids. Germline lookup yields CDR1 MNHEY and CDR2 SMNVEV (reference sequence). The trim removed 2 bases at V and 2 bases at J, leaving 3 bases unmatched. Here the CDR3 reads CASSLTGQGTYEQYF. CDR3 sequence (DNA): TGTGCCAGCAGTTTAACGGGACAGGGGACCTACGAGCAGTACTTC.